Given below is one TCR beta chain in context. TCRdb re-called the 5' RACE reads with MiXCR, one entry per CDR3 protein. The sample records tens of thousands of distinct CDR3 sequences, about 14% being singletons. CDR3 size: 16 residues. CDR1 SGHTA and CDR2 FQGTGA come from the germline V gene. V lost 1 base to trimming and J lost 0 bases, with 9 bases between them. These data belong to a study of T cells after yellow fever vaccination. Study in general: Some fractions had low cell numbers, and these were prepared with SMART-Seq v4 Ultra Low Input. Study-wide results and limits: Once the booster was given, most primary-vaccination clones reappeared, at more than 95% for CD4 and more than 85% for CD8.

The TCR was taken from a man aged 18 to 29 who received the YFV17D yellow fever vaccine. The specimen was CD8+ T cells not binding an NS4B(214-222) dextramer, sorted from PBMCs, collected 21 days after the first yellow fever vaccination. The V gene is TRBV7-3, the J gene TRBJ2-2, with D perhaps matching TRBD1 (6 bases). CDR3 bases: TGTGCCAGCAGCTTAATACAGGGAGCGAACACCGGGGAGCTGTTTTTT. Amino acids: CASSLIQGANTGELFF. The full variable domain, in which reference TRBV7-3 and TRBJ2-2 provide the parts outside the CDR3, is GAGVSQTPSNKVTEKGKYVELRCDPISGHTALYWYRQSLGQGPEFLIYFQGTGAADDSGLPNDRFFAVRPEGSVSTLKIQRTERGDSAVYLCASSLIQGANTGELFFGEGSRLTVL.